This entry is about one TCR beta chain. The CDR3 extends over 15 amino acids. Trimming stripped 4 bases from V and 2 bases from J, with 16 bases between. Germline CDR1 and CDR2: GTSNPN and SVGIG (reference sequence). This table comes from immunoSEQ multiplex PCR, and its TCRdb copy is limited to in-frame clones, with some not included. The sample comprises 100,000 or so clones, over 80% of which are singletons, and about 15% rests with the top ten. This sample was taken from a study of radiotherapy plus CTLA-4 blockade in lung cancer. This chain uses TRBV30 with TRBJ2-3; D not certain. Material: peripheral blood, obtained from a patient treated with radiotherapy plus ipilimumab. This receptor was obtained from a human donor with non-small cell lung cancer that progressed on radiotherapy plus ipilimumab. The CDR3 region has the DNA TGTGCCTGGAAGGCGGAACATAGTTTCACAGATACGCAGTATTTT. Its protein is CAWKAEHSFTDTQYF.